A single sample is the source of the 13 T cell receptor beta chains below, sequenced in a study of T-cell memory formation after mild COVID-19. Using its own MiXCR run on the 5' RACE reads, TCRdb lists one record per CDR3 protein. The sample lists about 290,000 distinct CDR3 sequences; about 15% were seen once. The sequenced sample was PBMCs or a T cell subset sorted from them (not recorded which). These receptors all stem from a man aged 18 to 30 who had mild COVID-19 (a few samples of this study predate the infection). Cell type and time point are not known.

The chain recombines TRBV6-2 or TRBV6-3 with TRBJ2-1; possibly TRBD1 for D (5 bases). This CDR3 has 15 amino acids. Germline V lookup: CDR1 MNHEY, CDR2 SVGEGT. The V end was cut by 8 bases, the J end by 10 bases, with 24 bases between. CDR3 sequence (DNA): TGTGCCAGCTCCCCTCGCGGTTGGCAGGGCGAGGAGCAGTTCTTC. Translating it yields CASSPRGWQGEEQFF.

This rearrangement joins TRBV12-3 or TRBV12-4 to TRBJ2-7; 7 positions match TRBD1. The DNA end is more similar to TRBJ2-5, so the J call may be wrong. CDR3 length: 14 amino acids. The CDR3 DNA follows: TGTGCCAGCAGTTTAGGGGACAGCTCGGGGACCCAGTACTTC. Protein sequence: CASSLGDSSGTQYF.

The chain carries TRBV20-1 and TRBJ1-5; 7 bases are a match to TRBD1. J gave up 0 bases and V 3 bases, and 8 bases lay outside the gene matches. CDR3 length equals 16 residues. The germline CDR1 and CDR2 sequences are DFQATT and SNEGSKA (reference sequence). The CDR3 sequence is CSASTGDPYSNQPQHF. The DNA of the CDR3 is TGCAGTGCTAGCACAGGGGACCCTTATAGCAATCAGCCCCAGCATTTT.

The chain links TRBV9 to TRBJ2-3; no firm D call. V lost 3 bases, J lost 0 bases, and 5 bases lay in between. The CDR3 has 13 residues. Per the germline V gene, CDR1 is SGDLS and CDR2 is YYNGEE. DNA of the CDR3: TGTGCCAGCAGCGACTTCAGCACAGATACGCAGTATTTT. Translating it yields CASSDFSTDTQYF.

The chain couples TRBV12-5 to TRBJ2-2; no reliable D call. The CDR3 loop spans 13 amino acids. Germline V gene data show CDR1 as LGHNT and CDR2 as FRNRAP. Trimming took off 11 bases at V and 5 bases at J, with 15 bases between the two ends. The CDR3 reads CAVGSAPTGELFF. The CDR3 DNA sequence: TGTGCTGTCGGGTCCGCCCCTACCGGGGAGCTGTTTTTT.

The chain is built from TRBV7-2 and TRBJ1-6, with D uncertain. From germline, CDR1 is SGHTA and CDR2 FQGNSA. The CDR3 contains 13 residues. V was clipped by 5 bases and J by 2 bases, with 4 bases between them. CDR3 residues: CASSLTYNSPLHF. Written as DNA, the CDR3 is TGTGCCAGCAGCCTGACCTATAATTCACCCCTCCACTTT.

This chain joins TRBV28 and TRBJ1-1; D not certain. The germline CDR1 and CDR2 sequences are MDHEN and SYDVKM. Between the trimmed V and J ends, which lost 4 bases and 9 bases, there was a span of 6 bases. CDR3 size: 10 residues. As DNA, the CDR3 is TGTGCCAGCAGTTCCAGCAAAGCTTTCTTT. Its translation: CASSSSKAFF.

This clonotype was detected a few times. This CDR3 is CASTDPGPTGNQPQHF. The CDR3 DNA follows: TGTGCCAGCACCGACCCCGGACCGACGGGCAATCAGCCCCAGCATTTT. The chain uses TRBV28 and TRBJ1-5; D is undetermined. Germline values: CDR1 MDHEN, CDR2 SYDVKM. Trimming took off 7 bases at V and 2 bases at J, with 18 bases between the two ends. CDR3 length equals 16 residues. Using reference TRBV28 and TRBJ1-5 for the parts outside the CDR3, the full variable domain is DVKVTQSSRYLVKRTGEKVFLECVQDMDHENMFWYRQDPGLGLRLIYFSYDVKMKEKGDIPEGYSVSREKKERFSLILESASTNQTSMYLCASTDPGPTGNQPQHFGDGTRLSIL.

This clonotype showed up just a few times. The genes are TRBV7-3 and TRBJ2-1; 12 bases line up with TRBD2. Germline V CDR1 and CDR2: SGHTA, FQGTGA. CDR3 length: 20 residues. Trimming at V came to 5 bases and at J to 0 bases, leaving 14 bases not matched to a gene. CDR3 region: CASSPLGLAGSLSSYNEQFF. The CDR3 DNA follows: TGTGCCAGCAGCCCCCTGGGACTAGCGGGCTCCCTCAGCTCCTACAATGAGCAGTTCTTC. Based on the CDR3 plus reference TRBV7-3 and TRBJ2-1, the full variable domain is GAGVSQTPSNKVTEKGKYVELRCDPISGHTALYWYRQSLGQGPEFLIYFQGTGAADDSGLPNDRFFAVRPEGSVSTLKIQRTERGDSAVYLCASSPLGLAGSLSSYNEQFFGPGTRLTVL.

CDR3 sequence: CASTSRTGNYGYTF. CDR3 DNA: TGTGCCAGCACCTCCAGGACAGGGAACTATGGCTACACCTTC. V is TRBV6-2 or TRBV6-3 and J is TRBJ1-2; TRBD1 matches at 8 bases. CDR3 length: 14 residues. Germline CDR1 MNHEY, CDR2 SVGEGT. Trimming took 7 bases from V and 2 from J; bases not matched to a gene: 6.

The CDR3 nucleotides read TGCAGTGCTAGAGATCGATCCTACGGGGAGCAGTACTTC. It codes for CSARDRSYGEQYF. V and J are TRBV20-1 and TRBJ2-7; D ambiguous. The CDR3 extends over 13 amino acids. V was pared by 0 bases and J by 7 bases, with 13 bases between. In germline, CDR1 is DFQATT, CDR2 SNEGSKA (reference sequence).

V usage is TRBV2 and J usage is TRBJ2-2; 7 nucleotides match TRBD1. The CDR3 contains 14 residues. J was trimmed by 6 bases and V by 7 bases; bases with no gene match: 8. In germline, CDR1 is SNHLY, CDR2 FYNNEI. The CDR3 DNA sequence: TGTGCCAGCATCAAGGGGGCAAACGCCGGGGAGCTGTTTTTT. It yields the protein CASIKGANAGELFF. Full variable domain (missing parts from reference TRBV2 and TRBJ2-2): EPEVTQTPSHQVTQMGQEVILRCVPISNHLYFYWYRQILGQKVEFLVSFYNNEISEKSEIFDDQFSVERPDGSNFTLKIRSTKLEDSAMYFCASIKGANAGELFFGEGSRLTVL.

This clonotype was observed a few times. This sequence joins TRBV5-6 and TRBJ2-5; either TRBD1 or TRBD2 may fit D (7 bases each). Germline V gene lookup returns CDR1 SGHDT and CDR2 YYEEEE. This CDR3 has 16 residues. V was trimmed by 7 bases and J by 3 bases, leaving 22 bases between them. As DNA, the CDR3 is TGTGCCAGCTACGGACGTTTGGGAGGGGGCAAAGAGACCCAGTACTTC. Residues: CASYGRLGGGKETQYF. The variable domain in full, completed from reference TRBV5-6 and TRBJ2-5, reads DAGVTQSPTHLIKTRGQQVTLRCSPKSGHDTVSWYQQALGQGPQFIFQYYEEEERQRGNFPDRFSGHQFPNYSSELNVNALLLGDSALYLCASYGRLGGGKETQYFGPGTRLLVL.